This T cell receptor beta chain was retrieved from a study of beta chain features in type 1 diabetes. Study-level findings and limits: For TCRB rearrangement, an influence of HLA type remained unresolved here. Among all four CD4+ subsets, Type 1 diabetes patients had TCRB CDR3s that were moderately but significantly shorter.

CD45RO/CCR7/CD25/CD127/CD95/CD27 separated CD4+ naive, central memory, regulatory and stem cell-like memory cells by sorting. Regarding this clone: Its antigen remains unidentified.

This CDR3 spans 14 amino acids. J lost 4 bases, V lost 2 bases, and 3 bases had no gene match. Germline CDR1 MNHNY, CDR2 SVGAGI (reference sequence). Expressed TCRB transcripts were sequenced because the entire RNA isolate underwent reverse transcription. Libraries were prepared by immunoSEQ multiplex PCR; TCRdb keeps only in-frame clonotypes and omits some of them. Of almost 350,000 clones in the sample, around 9.3% were seen once. The rearrangement uses TRBV6-6 and TRBJ1-2; TRBD1 aligns across 8 bases. This receptor was taken from a man aged 30-40 years with type 1 diabetes. The sample taken for sequencing was central memory CD4+ T cells from blood. The CDR3 loop reads CASSYDGQGYGYTF. The CDR3 DNA reads TGTGCCAGCAGTTACGACGGACAGGGCTATGGCTACACCTTC.